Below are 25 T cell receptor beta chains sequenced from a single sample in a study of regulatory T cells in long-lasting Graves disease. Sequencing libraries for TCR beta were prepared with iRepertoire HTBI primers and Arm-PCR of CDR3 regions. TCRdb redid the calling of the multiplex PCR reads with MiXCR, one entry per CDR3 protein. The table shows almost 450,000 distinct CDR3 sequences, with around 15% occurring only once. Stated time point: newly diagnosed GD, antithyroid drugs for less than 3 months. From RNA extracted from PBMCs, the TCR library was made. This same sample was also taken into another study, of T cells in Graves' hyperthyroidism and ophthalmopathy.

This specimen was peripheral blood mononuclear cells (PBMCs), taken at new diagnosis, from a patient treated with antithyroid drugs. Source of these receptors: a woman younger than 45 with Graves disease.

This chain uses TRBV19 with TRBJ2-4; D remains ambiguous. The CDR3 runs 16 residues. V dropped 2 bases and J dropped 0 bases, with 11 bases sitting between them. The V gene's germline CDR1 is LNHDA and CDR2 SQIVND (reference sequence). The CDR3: CASSILETVAKNIQYF. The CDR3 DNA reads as TGTGCCAGTAGTATATTGGAGACGGTAGCCAAAAACATTCAGTACTTC.

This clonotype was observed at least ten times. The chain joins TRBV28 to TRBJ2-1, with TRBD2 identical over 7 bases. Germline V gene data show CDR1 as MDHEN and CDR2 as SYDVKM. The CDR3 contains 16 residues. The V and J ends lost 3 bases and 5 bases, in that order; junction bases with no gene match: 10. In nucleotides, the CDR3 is TGTGCCAGCAGTTTCGCGGGAGTCCCCGTCAACAATGAGCAGTTCTTC. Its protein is CASSFAGVPVNNEQFF.

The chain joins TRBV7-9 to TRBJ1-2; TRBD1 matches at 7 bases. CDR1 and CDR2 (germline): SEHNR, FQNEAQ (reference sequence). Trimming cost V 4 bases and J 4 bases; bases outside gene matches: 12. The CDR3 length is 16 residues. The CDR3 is CASSSTLGQPIYGYTF. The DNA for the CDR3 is TGTGCCAGCAGCTCAACCTTGGGACAGCCCATCTATGGCTACACCTTC. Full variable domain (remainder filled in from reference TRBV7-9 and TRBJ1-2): DTGVSQNPRHKITKRGQNVTFRCDPISEHNRLYWYRQTLGQGPEFLTYFQNEAQLEKSRLLSDRFSAERPKGSFSTLEIQRTEQGDSAMYLCASSSTLGQPIYGYTFGSGTRLTVV.

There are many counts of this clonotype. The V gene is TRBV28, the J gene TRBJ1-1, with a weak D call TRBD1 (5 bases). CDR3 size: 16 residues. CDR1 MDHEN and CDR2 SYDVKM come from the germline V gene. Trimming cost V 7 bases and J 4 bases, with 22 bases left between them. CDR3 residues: CASTWGGGARGTEAFF. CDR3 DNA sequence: TGTGCCAGCACCTGGGGGGGAGGGGCAAGGGGCACTGAAGCTTTCTTT.

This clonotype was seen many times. The CDR3 coding sequence is TGTGCCAGCAGTCGCAGGGGAACTAACTATGGCTACACCTTC. Translated, it gives CASSRRGTNYGYTF. The chain has TRBV2 and TRBJ1-2, with D perhaps TRBD1 (6 bases). The germline V gene has CDR1 SNHLY and CDR2 FYNNEI. CDR3 length: 14 residues. Trimming pared 5 bases from V and 0 bases from J, leaving 10 bases between.

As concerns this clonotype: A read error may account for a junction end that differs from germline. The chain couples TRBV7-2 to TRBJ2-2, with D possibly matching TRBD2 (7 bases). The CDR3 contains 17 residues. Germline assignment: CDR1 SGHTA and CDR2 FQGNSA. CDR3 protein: CASRLFPPAGQFGELFF. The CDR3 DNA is TGTGCCAGCCGCTTGTTTCCCCCAGCGGGACAATTCGGGGAGCTGTTTTTT. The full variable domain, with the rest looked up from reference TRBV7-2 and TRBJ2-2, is GAGVSQSPSNKVTEKGKDVELRCDPISGHTALYWYRQSLGQGLEFLIYFQGNSAPDKSGLPSDRFSAERTGGSVSTLTIQRTQQEDSAVYLCASRLFPPAGQFGELFFGEGSRLTVL.

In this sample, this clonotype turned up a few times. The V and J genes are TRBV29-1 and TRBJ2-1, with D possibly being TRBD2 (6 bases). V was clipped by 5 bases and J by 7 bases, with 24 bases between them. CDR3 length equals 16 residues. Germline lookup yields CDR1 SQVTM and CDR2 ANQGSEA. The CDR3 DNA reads TGCAGCGTTAGACGTCGGGGTCGCGGGAAGGTAAATGAGCAGTTCTTC. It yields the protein CSVRRRGRGKVNEQFF.

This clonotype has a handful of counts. The CDR3 spells CASSLDGGANYGYTF. The CDR3 nucleotides are TGTGCCAGCAGCCTCGACGGGGGCGCGAACTATGGCTACACCTTC. The rearrangement uses TRBV6-1 and TRBJ1-2, with a possible D match to TRBD1 (6 bases). CDR1 is MNHNS and CDR2 is SASEGT in the germline V gene. This CDR3 has 15 residues. V was cut by 6 bases and J by 2 bases, with 16 bases left in between.

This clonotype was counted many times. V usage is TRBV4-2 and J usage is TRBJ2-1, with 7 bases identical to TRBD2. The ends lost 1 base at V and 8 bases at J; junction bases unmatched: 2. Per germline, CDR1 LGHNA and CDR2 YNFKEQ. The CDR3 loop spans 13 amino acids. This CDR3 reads CASSQGLADEQFF. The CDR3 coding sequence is TGTGCCAGCAGCCAAGGACTAGCTGATGAGCAGTTCTTC.

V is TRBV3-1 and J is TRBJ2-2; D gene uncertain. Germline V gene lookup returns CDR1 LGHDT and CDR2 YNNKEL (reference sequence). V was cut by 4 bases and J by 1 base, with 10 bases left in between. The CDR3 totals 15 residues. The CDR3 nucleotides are TGTGCCAGCAGCCTAGGAAACCTGAACACCGGGGAGCTGTTTTTT. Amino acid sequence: CASSLGNLNTGELFF.

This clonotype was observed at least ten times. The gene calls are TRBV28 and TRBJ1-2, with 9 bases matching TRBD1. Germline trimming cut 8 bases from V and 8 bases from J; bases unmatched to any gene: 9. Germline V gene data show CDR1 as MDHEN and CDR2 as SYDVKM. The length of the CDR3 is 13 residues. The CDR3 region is CASWTGQGWGYTF. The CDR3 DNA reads TGTGCCAGCTGGACAGGACAGGGGTGGGGCTACACCTTC.

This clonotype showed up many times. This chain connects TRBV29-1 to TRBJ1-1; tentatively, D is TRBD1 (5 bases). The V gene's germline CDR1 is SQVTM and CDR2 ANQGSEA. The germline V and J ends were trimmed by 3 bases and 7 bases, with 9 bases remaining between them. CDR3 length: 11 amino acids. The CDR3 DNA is TGCAGCGTTGACGGGACTGGTGAAGCTTTCTTT. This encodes CSVDGTGEAFF.

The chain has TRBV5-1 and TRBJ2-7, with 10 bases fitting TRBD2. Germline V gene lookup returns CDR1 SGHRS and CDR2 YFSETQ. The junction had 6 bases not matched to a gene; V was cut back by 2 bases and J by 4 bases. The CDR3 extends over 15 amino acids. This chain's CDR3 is CASSFHPSGSYEQYF. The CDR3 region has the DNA TGCGCCAGCAGCTTCCATCCTAGCGGGAGTTACGAGCAGTACTTC.

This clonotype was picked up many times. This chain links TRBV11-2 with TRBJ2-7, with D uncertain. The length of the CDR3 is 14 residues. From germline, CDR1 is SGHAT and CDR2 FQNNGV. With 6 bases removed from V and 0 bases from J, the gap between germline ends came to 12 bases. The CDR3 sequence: CASRPGSSSYEQYF. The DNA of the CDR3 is TGTGCCAGCAGGCCGGGTTCTAGCTCCTACGAGCAGTACTTC.

The CDR3 reads CASRFLQESNEKLFF. The CDR3, as DNA: TGTGCCAGCAGGTTCTTACAGGAGAGTAATGAAAAACTGTTTTTT. The chain employs TRBV13 and TRBJ1-4, with D tentatively TRBD1 (5 bases). V lost 6 bases and J 4 bases, leaving 15 bases between the germline ends. The V gene's germline CDR1 is PRHDT and CDR2 FYEKMQ (reference sequence). The CDR3 loop spans 15 amino acids.

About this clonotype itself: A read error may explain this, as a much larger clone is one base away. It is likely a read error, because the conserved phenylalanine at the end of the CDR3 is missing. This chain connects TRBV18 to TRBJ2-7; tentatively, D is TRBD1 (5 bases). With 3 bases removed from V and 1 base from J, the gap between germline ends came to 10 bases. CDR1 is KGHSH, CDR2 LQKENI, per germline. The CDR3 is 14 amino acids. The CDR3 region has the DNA TGTGCCAGCTCACCGGCCCCAGGGTCCTACGAGCAGTACTCC. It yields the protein CASSPAPGSYEQYS.

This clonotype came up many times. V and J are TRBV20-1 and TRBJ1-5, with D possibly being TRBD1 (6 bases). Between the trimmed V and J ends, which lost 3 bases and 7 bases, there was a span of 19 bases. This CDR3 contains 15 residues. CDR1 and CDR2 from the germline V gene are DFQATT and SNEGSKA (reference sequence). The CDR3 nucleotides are TGCAGTGCTAGGGGGGGGCAGGGTGTTGGGCAGCCCCAGCATTTT. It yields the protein CSARGGQGVGQPQHF.

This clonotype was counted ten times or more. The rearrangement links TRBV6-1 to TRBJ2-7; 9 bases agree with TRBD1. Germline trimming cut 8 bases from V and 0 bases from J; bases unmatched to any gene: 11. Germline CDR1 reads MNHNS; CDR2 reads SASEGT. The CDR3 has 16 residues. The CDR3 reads CASVETGGPSSYEQYF. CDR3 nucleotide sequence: TGTGCCAGCGTGGAGACAGGGGGACCGAGCTCCTACGAGCAGTACTTC.

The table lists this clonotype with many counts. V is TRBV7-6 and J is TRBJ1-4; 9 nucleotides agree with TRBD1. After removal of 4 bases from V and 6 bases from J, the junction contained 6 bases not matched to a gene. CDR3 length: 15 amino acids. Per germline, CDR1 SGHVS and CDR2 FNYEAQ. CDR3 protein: CASSYTTGGHEKLFF. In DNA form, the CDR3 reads TGTGCCAGCAGCTACACGACAGGGGGACATGAAAAACTGTTTTTT.

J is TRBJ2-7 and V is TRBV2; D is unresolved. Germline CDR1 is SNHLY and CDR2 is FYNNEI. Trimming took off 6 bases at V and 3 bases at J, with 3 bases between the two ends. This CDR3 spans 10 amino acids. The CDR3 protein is CASRLYEQYF. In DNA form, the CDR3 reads TGTGCCAGCAGGCTCTACGAGCAGTACTTC. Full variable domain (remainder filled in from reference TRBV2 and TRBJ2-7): EPEVTQTPSHQVTQMGQEVILRCVPISNHLYFYWYRQILGQKVEFLVSFYNNEISEKSEIFDDQFSVERPDGSNFTLKIRSTKLEDSAMYFCASRLYEQYFGPGTRLTVT.

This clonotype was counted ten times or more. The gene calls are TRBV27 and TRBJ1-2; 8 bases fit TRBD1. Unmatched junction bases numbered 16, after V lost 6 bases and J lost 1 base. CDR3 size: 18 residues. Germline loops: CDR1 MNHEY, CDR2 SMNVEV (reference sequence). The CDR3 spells CASSLDGTGHALNYGYTF. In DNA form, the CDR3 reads TGTGCCAGCAGCCTCGACGGGACAGGTCATGCCCTTAACTATGGCTACACCTTC.

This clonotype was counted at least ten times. CDR3: CASSLGDRGGNEQFF. The CDR3 DNA reads TGCGCCAGCAGCTTGGGGGACAGGGGAGGTAATGAGCAGTTCTTC. The chain recombines TRBV5-1 with TRBJ2-1, with TRBD1 matching 10 bases. Unmatched junction bases numbered 4, after V lost 0 bases and J lost 7 bases. Germline assignment: CDR1 SGHRS and CDR2 YFSETQ. The CDR3 runs to 15 residues.

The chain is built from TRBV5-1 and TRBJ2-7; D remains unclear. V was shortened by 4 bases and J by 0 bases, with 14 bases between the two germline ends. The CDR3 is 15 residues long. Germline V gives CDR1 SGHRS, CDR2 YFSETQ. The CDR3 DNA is TGCGCCAGCAGCCCCCAAAGGTTAAGCTCCTACGAGCAGTACTTC. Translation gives CASSPQRLSSYEQYF.

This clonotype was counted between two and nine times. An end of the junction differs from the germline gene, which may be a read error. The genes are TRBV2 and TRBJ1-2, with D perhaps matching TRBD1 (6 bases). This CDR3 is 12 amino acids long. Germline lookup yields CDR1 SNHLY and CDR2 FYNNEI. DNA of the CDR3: TGTGCCGGCAGGGGAGAAACCTATGGCTACACCTTC. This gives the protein CAGRGETYGYTF.

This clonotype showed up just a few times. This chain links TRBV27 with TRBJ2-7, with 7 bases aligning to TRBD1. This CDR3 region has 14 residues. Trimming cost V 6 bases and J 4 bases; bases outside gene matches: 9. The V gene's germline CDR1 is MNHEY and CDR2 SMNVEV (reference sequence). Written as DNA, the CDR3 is TGTGCCAGCAGGCCGGGACAGCCCATATACGAGCAGTACTTC. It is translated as CASRPGQPIYEQYF.